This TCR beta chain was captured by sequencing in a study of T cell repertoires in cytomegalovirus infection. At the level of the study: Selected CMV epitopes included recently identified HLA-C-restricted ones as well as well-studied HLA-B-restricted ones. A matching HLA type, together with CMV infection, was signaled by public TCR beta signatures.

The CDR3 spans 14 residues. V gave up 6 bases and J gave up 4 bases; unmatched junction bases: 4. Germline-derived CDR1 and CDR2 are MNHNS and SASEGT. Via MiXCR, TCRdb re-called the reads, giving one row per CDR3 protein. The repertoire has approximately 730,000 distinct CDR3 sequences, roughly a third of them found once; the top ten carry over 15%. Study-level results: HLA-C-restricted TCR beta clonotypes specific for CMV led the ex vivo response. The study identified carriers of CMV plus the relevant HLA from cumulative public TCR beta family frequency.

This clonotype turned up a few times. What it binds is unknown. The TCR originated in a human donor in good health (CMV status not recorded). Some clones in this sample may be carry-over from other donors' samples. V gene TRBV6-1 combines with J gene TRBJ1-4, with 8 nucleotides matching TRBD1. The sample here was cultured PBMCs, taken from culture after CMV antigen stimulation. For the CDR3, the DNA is TGTGCCAGCAGAGGACAGGGCCATAATGAAAAACTGTTTTTT. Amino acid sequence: CASRGQGHNEKLFF.